The T cell receptor (beta chain) described here comes from a study of T cells expressing NK-cell markers. Study as a whole: In sorted CD3+CD56+NKG2C+, CD3+CD56+NKG2C- and CD3+CD56-NKG2C+ T cells, TCR beta repertoires were obtained. Of eight sequenced donors, seven were HCMV-seropositive and one HCMV-seronegative. Findings and caveats of the study: Whether expanded NKG2C+ T cell clones were HCMV specific stayed uncertain. Six of the donors carried dominant NKG2C+ clonotypes that took up about 1.0-8% of their CD8+ T cells.

For this clonotype: What it binds is unknown.

This CDR3 region has 18 residues. Germline CDR1 reads LGHNA; CDR2 reads YSLEER. Following a re-call of the 5' RACE reads, TCRdb has one entry per CDR3 protein and lacks DNA. The data show about 110,000 distinct CDR3 sequences, and the top ten clones hold about 18%. The J gene is TRBJ2-2, the V gene TRBV4-3. The sample comprised blood T cells: a sorted CD56 or NKG2C T cell subset, CD4+ or CD8+ T cells, or bulk PBMC T cells (not recorded which). The source is a woman aged 18 to 75 in good health. Here the CDR3 reads CASSQDYGDLGNTGELFF.